The source of this T cell receptor (beta chain) is a study of cytomegalovirus exposure and HLA in healthy donors. PCR amplification relied on 60 Vbeta primers (plus 13 Jbeta primers). The table came from immunoSEQ multiplex PCR; TCRdb's copy has only in-frame clones and leaves some out. The sample consists of 100,000 to 150,000 clones, more than 65% of them appearing once. Whole-study findings and limits: In terms of immune exposure information, only CMV serostatus was available. The study listed approximately 170 cytomegalovirus-associated TCR beta chains. HLA allele associations emerged for about 16,000 TCR beta sequences in a later analysis, at 0.05 false discovery rate. For TCR beta chains, V- and J-gene trimming was later linked to a missense DCLRE1C variant.

As regards this clone: As yet, its antigen is unknown.

CDR3 length: 15 residues. Germline-derived CDR1 and CDR2 are MGHRA and YSYEKL. V shed 4 bases and J 2 bases; nucleotides not matched to a gene: 5. The source is a man between 18 and 35 years old in good health and CMV-seronegative. The sequenced sample was PBMCs. The V call is TRBV4-1, the J call TRBJ2-3; 8 bases fit TRBD1. The CDR3 coding sequence is TGCGCCAGCAGCCGGGACAGGCAGAACACAGATACGCAGTATTTT. The encoded protein is CASSRDRQNTDTQYF.